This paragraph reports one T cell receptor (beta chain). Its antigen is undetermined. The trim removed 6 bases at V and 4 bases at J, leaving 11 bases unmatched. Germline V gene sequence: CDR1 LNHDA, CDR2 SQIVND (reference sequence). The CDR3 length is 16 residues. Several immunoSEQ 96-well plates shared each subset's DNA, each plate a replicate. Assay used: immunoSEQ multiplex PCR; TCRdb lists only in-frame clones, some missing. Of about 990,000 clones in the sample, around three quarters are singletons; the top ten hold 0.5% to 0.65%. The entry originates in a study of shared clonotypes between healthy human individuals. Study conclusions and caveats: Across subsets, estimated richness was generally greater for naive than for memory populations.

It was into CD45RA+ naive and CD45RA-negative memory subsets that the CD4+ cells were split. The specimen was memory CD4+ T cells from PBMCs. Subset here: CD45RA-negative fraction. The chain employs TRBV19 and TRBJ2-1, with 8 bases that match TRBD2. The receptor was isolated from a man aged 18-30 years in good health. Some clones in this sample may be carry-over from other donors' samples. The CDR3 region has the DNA TGTGCCAGTAGAAGCGGGGGACAACACCGATACAATGAGCAGTTCTTC. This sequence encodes CASRSGGQHRYNEQFF.